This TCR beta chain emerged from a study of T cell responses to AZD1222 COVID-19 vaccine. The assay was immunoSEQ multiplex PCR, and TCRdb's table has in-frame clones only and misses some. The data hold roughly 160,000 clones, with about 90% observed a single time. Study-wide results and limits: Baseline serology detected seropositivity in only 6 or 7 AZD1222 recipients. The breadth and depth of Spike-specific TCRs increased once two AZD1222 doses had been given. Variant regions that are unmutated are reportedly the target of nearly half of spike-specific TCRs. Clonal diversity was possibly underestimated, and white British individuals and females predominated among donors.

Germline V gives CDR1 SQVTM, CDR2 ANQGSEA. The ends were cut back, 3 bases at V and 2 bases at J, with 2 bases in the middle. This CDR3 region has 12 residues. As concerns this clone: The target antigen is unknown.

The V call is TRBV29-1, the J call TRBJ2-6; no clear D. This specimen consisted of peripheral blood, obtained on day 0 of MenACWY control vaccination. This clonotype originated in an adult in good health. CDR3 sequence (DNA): TGCAGCGTTGATACTGGGGCCAACGTCCTGACTTTC. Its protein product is CSVDTGANVLTF.